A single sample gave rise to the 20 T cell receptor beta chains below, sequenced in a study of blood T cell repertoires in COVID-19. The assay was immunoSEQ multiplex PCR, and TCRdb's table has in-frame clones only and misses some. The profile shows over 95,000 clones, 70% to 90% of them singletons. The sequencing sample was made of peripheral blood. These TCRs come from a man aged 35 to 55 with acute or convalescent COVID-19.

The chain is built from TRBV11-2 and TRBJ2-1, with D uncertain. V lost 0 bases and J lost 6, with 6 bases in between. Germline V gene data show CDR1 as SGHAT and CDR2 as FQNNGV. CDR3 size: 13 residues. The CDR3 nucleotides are TGTGCCAGCAGCTTAGATCGCGGCAATGAGCAGTTCTTC. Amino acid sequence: CASSLDRGNEQFF.

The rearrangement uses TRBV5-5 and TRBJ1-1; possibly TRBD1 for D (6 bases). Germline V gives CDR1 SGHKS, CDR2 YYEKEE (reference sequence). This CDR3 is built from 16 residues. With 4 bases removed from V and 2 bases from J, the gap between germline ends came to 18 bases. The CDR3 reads CASSGGTGHINTEAFF. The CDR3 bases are TGTGCCAGCAGCGGGGGTACGGGACACATTAACACTGAAGCTTTCTTT.

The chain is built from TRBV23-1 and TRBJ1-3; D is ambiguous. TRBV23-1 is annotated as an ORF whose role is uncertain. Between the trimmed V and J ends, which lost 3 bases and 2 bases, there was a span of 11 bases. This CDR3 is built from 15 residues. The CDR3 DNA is TGCGCCAGCAGTCAGGGCGACACAACTGGAAACACCATATATTTT. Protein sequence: CASSQGDTTGNTIYF.

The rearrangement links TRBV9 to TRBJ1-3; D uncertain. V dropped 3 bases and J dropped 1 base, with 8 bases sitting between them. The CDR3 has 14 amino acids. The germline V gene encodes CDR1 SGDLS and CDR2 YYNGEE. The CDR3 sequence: CASSGGMSGNTIYF. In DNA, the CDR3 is TGTGCCAGCAGCGGAGGTATGTCTGGAAACACCATATATTTT. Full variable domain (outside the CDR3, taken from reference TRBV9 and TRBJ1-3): DSGVTQTPKHLITATGQRVTLRCSPRSGDLSVYWYQQSLDQGLQFLIQYYNGEERAKGNILERFSAQQFPDLHSELNLSSLELGDSALYFCASSGGMSGNTIYFGEGSWLTVV.

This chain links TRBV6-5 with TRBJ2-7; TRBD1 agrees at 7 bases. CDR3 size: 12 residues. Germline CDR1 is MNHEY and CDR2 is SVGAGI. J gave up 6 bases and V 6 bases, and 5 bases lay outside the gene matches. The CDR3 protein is CASSDRETEQYF. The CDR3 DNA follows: TGTGCCAGCAGCGACAGGGAAACCGAGCAGTACTTC.

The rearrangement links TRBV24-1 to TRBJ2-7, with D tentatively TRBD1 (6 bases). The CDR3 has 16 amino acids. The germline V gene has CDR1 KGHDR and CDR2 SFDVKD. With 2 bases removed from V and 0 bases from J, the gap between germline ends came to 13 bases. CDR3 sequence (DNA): TGTGCCACCAGTGATTCCCGGGACACCAGCTCCTACGAGCAGTACTTC. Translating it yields CATSDSRDTSSYEQYF.

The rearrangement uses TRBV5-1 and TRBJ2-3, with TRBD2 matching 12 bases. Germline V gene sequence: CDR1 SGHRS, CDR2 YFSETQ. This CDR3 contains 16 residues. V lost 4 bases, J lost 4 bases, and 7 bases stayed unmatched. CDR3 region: CASSPLAGGQADTQYF. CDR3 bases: TGCGCCAGCAGCCCTCTAGCGGGGGGGCAGGCAGATACGCAGTATTTT.

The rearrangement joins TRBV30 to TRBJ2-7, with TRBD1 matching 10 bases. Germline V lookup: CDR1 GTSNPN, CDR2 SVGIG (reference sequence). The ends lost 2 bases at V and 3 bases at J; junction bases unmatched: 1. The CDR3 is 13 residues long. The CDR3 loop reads CAWSRDRGYEQYF. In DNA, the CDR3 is TGTGCCTGGAGTCGGGACAGGGGCTACGAGCAGTACTTC.

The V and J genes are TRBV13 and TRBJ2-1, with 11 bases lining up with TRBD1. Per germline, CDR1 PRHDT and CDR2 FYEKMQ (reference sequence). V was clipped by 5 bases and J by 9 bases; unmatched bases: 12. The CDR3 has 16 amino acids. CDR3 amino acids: CASSPPGGQGEIEQFF. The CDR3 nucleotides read TGTGCCAGCAGCCCCCCGGGGGGACAGGGGGAGATTGAGCAGTTCTTC.

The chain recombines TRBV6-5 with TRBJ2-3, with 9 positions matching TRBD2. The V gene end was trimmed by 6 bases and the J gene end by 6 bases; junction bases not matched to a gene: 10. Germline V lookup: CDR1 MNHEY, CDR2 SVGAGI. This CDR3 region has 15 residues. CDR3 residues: CASRPLAGGSDTQYF. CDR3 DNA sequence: TGTGCCAGCAGGCCGCTGGCGGGGGGGTCCGATACGCAGTATTTT.

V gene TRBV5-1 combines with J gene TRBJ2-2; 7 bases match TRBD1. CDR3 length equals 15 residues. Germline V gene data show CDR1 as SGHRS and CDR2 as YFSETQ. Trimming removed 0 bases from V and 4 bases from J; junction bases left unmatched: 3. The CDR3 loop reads CASSLAGTVTGELFF. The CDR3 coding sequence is TGCGCCAGCAGCTTGGCCGGGACAGTCACCGGGGAGCTGTTTTTT.

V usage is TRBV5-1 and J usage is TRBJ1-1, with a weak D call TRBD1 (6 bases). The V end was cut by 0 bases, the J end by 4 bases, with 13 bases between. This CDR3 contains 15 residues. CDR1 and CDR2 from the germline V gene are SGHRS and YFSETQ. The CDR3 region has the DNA TGCGCCAGCAGCTTGGCGGGGGGCGCGGGCACTGAAGCTTTCTTT. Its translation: CASSLAGGAGTEAFF.

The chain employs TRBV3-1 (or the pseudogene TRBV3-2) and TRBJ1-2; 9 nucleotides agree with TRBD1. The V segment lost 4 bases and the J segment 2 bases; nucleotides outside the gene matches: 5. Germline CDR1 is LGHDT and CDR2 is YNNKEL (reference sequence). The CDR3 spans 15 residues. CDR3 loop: CASSPWDRANYGYTF. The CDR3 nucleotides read TGTGCCAGCAGCCCGTGGGACAGGGCAAACTATGGCTACACCTTC.

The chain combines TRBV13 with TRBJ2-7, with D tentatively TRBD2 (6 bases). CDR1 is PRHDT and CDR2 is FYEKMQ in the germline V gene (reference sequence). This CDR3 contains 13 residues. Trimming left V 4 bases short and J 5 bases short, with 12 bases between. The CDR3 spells CASSSQRANEQYF. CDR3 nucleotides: TGTGCCAGCAGCTCCCAGCGGGCCAACGAGCAGTACTTC.

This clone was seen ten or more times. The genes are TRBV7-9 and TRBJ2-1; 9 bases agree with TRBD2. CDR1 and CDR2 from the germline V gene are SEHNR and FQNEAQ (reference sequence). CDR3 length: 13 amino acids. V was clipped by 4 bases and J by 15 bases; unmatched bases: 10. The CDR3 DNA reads TGTGCCAGCAGCTACGGGACTAGCCTACGTACGTTCTTC. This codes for CASSYGTSLRTFF. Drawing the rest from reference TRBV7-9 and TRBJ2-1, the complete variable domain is DTGVSQNPRHKITKRGQNVTFRCDPISEHNRLYWYRQTLGQGPEFLTYFQNEAQLEKSRLLSDRFSAERPKGSFSTLEIQRTEQGDSAMYLCASSYGTSLRTFFGPGTRLTVL.

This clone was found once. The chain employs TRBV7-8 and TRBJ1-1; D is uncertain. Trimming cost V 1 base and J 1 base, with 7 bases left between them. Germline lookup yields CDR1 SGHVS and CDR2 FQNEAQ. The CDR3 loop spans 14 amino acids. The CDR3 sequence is CASSLVGPNTEAFF. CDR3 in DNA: TGTGCCAGCAGCTTAGTGGGCCCGAACACTGAAGCTTTCTTT.

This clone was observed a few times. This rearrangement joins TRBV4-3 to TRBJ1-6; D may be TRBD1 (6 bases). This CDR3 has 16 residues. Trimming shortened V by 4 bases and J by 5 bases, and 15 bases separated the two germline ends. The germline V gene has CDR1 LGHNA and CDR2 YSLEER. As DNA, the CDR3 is TGCGCCAGCAGCCCGGGCAGGGGATATCATAATTCACCCCTCCACTTT. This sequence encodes CASSPGRGYHNSPLHF.

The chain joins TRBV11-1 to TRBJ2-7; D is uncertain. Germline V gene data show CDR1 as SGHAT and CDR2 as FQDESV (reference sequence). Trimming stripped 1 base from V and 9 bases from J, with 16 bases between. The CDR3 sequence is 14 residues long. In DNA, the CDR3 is TGTGCCAGCAGCTTAGGGTACCAGGTTCCCGGGCAGTACTTC. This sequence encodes CASSLGYQVPGQYF.

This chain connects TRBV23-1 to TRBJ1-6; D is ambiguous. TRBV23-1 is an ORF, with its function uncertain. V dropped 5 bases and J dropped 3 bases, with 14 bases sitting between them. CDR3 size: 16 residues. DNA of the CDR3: TGCGCCAGCAGTAACCTAGAGATGGGCTATAATTCACCCCTCCACTTT. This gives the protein CASSNLEMGYNSPLHF.

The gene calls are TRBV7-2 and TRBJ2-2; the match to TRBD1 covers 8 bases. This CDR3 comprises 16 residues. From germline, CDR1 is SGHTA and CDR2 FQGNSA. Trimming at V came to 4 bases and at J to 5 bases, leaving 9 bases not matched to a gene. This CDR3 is CASSSTRRTGTGELFF. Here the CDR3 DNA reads TGTGCCAGCAGCTCCACCCGACGGACAGGGACCGGGGAGCTGTTTTTT.